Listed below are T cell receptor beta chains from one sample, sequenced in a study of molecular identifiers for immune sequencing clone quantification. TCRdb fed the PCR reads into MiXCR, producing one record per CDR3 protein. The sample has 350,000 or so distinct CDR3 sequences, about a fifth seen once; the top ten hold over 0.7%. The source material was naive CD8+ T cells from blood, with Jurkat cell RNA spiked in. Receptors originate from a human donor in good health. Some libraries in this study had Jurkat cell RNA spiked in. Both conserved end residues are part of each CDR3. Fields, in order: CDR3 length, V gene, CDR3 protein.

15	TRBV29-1	CSVKAGATNTGELFF
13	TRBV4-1	CASSFRQGYEQFF
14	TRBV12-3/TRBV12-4	CASSSIGSNQPQHF
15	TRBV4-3	CASSPETGMNYGYTF
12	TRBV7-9	CASSLQADTQYF
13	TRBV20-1	CSARVKENTEAFF
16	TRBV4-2	CASSQVGDMSNTEAFF
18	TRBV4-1	CASSQKPPRDRLNTEAFF
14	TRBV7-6	CASSESTTSSIVSF
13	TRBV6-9	CAGPDTSSYEQYF
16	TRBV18	CASSPPASGNTGELFF
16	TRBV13	CASSFPTSGRTYEQYF
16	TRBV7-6	CASSLYGGGEIDTQYF
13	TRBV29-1	CSVGGLAGVEQFF
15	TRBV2	CASREDGDSNQPQHF
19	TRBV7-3	CASSDPTGTSGSRRNEQFF
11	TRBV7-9	CASSVLAEQYF
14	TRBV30	CAWAGAGGTDTQYF
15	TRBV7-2	CASSLGTASGNTIYF
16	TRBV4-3	CASSQDFGKNQVEQFF
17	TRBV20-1	CSASPRGLAGFQETQYF
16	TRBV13	CASSPFDSINYYGYTF
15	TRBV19	CASSPQANSYNEQFF
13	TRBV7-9	CASSLGGGDGAFF
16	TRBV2	CASSSVGTSVYNEQFF
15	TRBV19	CASNDGTSGSWGQYF
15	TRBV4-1	CASSQDLGVNYGYTF
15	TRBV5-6	CASSFGTGPSYEQYF
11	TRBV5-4	CASSLGPQQYF
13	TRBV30	CAWSWVEADTQYF
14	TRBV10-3	CAISETGASAWAFF
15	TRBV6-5	CASSYDARDGETQYF
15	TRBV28	CASSLGQLSNQPQHF
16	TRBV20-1	CSARVLAGVSVHEQYF
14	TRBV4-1	CASSQGTGNQPQHF
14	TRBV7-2	CASSPTGGPPEAFF
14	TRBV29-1	CSVVQGAQADTQYF
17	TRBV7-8	CASSGTPGQGVFNEQFF
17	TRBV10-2	CASSETQQGTAKNIQYF
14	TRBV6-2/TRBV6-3	CASRDPGGTGELFF
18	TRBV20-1	CSANPRDSLTVYNSPLHF
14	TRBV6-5	CASSYSWGPYEQYF
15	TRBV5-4	CASSLGYSSTDTQYF
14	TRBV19	CASSIQMRTDTQYF
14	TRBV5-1	CASSGDYSTDTQYF
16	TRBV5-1	CASSLERGGDTGELFF
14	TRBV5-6	CASSLKGQAYGYTF
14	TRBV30	CAWSVSVWNSPLHF
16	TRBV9	CASSVSPEVNNQPQHF
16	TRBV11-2	CASRTPGTGSADTQYF
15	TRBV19	CASRTGTRGTGELFF
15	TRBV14	CASSQVGTPNTEAFF